The rows below give T cell receptor beta chains drawn from one sample of a study of regulatory T cells in long-lasting Graves disease. TCRdb independently ran MiXCR on the multiplex PCR reads; one entry per CDR3 protein. The data contain about 470,000 distinct CDR3 sequences, around 21% of them singletons. The sample here was peripheral blood mononuclear cells (PBMCs), taken when the disease was refractory, from a patient treated with antithyroid drugs. These receptors were taken from a female donor with Graves disease. The CDR3 runs from the conserved cysteine through the conserved F or W. The order of the fields is D gene, J gene, clone size, V gene, CDR3 protein, CDR3 DNA. D genes are given only for firm matches. Size is omitted from some rows. Given values are once, few, many or a class for expanded clones.

. TRBJ2-7 many TRBV28 CASSTSTAKSYEQYF TGTGCCAGCAGTACCTCGACGGCGAAATCCTACGAGCAGTACTTC
. TRBJ2-7 many TRBV28 CASSGVPLPYEQYF TGTGCCAGCAGTGGAGTACCCCTCCCTTACGAGCAGTACTTC
TRBD2 TRBJ2-3 . TRBV6-1 CASSQLAGADTQYF TGTGCCAGCAGCCAACTAGCGGGAGCAGATACGCAGTATTTT
. TRBJ2-7 . TRBV27 CAGSPSAPWYEQYF TGTGCCGGCAGCCCTTCTGCCCCATGGTACGAGCAGTACTTC
. TRBJ2-3 many TRBV11-1 CASSLEGYSSTDTQYF TGTGCCAGCAGCTTAGAGGGCTACTCTAGCACAGATACGCAGTATTTT
TRBD2 TRBJ2-5 many TRBV2 CASITPGGTSGSRETQYF TGTGCCAGCATCACCCCGGGGGGGACTAGCGGGAGTCGCGAGACCCAGTACTTC
TRBD1 TRBJ2-7 many TRBV20-1 CSARFRTGAPYEQYF TGCAGTGCTAGGTTCCGGACAGGGGCACCCTACGAGCAGTACTTC
. TRBJ2-2 many TRBV29-1 CSVAGTDTGELFF TGCAGCGTTGCGGGGACGGATACCGGGGAGCTGTTTTTT
TRBD2 TRBJ2-2 many TRBV11-2 CASNQPGLASGELFF TGTGCCAGCAACCAACCCGGACTAGCCTCCGGGGAGCTGTTTTTT
TRBD2 TRBJ2-3 few TRBV28 CASSSREGLTDTQYF TGTGCCAGCAGCTCGAGGGAGGGCCTTACAGATACGCAGTATTTT
. TRBJ2-2 . TRBV19 CASSITPKNTGEPFF TGTGCCAGTAGTATAACCCCAAAGAACACCGGGGAGCCGTTTTTT
TRBD2 TRBJ2-7 . TRBV6-4 CASSFSGRALEQYF TGTGCCAGCAGCTTTAGCGGGAGGGCCTTGGAGCAGTACTTC
. TRBJ2-7 many TRBV29-1 CSVPMGSGYQYF TGCAGCGTCCCGATGGGTAGCGGCTATCAGTACTTC
. TRBJ2-7 few TRBV7-3 CASSLTPGWEQYF TGTGCCAGCAGCTTAACGCCGGGGTGGGAGCAGTACTTC
. TRBJ2-7 many TRBV6-2/TRBV6-3 CASRGASYEQYF TGTGCCAGCAGAGGGGCCTCCTACGAGCAGTACTTC
. TRBJ2-7 . TRBV20-1 CSAAGFRGTYEQYF TGCAGTGCCGCCGGGTTTAGGGGGACCTACGAGCAGTACTTC
. TRBJ2-1 few TRBV7-2 CASSSRAYNEQFF TGTGCCAGCAGCTCCAGGGCTTACAATGAGCAGTTCTTC
. TRBJ1-5 . TRBV4-1 CASSQVIGLGNQPQHF TGCGCCAGCAGCCAAGTAATTGGGCTTGGCAATCAGCCCCAGCATTTT
TRBD1 TRBJ2-7 . TRBV20-1 CSARGGQGGFYEQYF TGCAGTGCTAGAGGGGGACAGGGAGGTTTCTACGAGCAGTACTTC
TRBD1 TRBJ2-1 few TRBV11-2 CASSAVIRGYNEQFF TGTGCCAGCAGCGCGGTGATCAGGGGGTACAATGAGCAGTTCTTC
. TRBJ1-3 . TRBV5-1 CASSLRESSGNTIYF TGCGCCAGCAGCTTACGGGAGAGCTCTGGAAACACCATATATTTT
. TRBJ1-4 many TRBV27 CASSLSPPPLWEKLFF TGTGCCAGCAGTTTATCTCCGCCACCTTTATGGGAAAAACTGTTTTTT
. TRBJ1-1 . TRBV18 CASSVKDDMNTEAFF TGTGCCAGCTCAGTGAAGGACGACATGAACACTGAAGCTTTCTTT
. TRBJ1-1 many TRBV11-2 CASSSKPMAEAFF TGTGCCAGCAGCTCCAAGCCGATGGCTGAAGCTTTCTTT
. TRBJ2-2 few TRBV29-1 CSAYYGELFF TGCAGCGCCTATTACGGGGAGCTGTTTTTT